Detailed here is one TCR beta chain. The entry originates in a study of cytotoxic CD8 clonotypes in ibrutinib-treated CLL. Only in-frame clones appear in the TCRdb table, and some are missing; sequencing was by immunoSEQ multiplex PCR. Among 45,000 to 55,000 clones listed, 53% were seen once. This clonotype was obtained from a human donor with chronic lymphocytic leukemia. Sequencing was performed on PBMCs, taken after 12 months of ibrutinib treatment.

The CDR3 spells CASSKGTAGTYEQYF. As DNA, the CDR3 is TGTGCCAGCAGCAAAGGGACCGCTGGAACCTACGAGCAGTACTTC. This chain connects TRBV7-2 to TRBJ2-7; D is tentatively TRBD1 or TRBD2 (5 bases each). This CDR3 has 15 amino acids. Trimming stripped 5 bases from V and 2 bases from J, with 16 bases between. Germline V gives CDR1 SGHTA, CDR2 FQGNSA.